This TCR beta chain comes out of a study of T cell responses to AZD1222 COVID-19 vaccine. Study findings and constraints: Regions 160-218 and 743-854 dominated among vaccine-associated CD4 TCRs spanning spike. White British people made up most donors, females outnumbered males, and clonal diversity was possibly underestimated. The study sampled repertoires only after the peak T cell response.

Sequencing was performed with immunoSEQ multiplex PCR; in TCRdb, only in-frame clones are kept and a portion is missing. The repertoire consists of 120,000 or so clones, with more than 75% occurring once and the leading ten covering more than 9%. The V gene lost 8 bases and the J gene lost 8 bases, with 15 bases spanning the gap. The CDR3 is made up of 13 amino acids. Comments on this clone: What it binds is not known.

The sequence derives from an adult in good health. The source was peripheral blood, collected on day 0 of AZD1222 vaccination. The chain is built from TRBV12-3 or TRBV12-4 and TRBJ1-4; D remains ambiguous. The CDR3: CASGSGWVEKLFF. In DNA, the CDR3 is TGTGCCAGCGGATCCGGGTGGGTCGAAAAACTGTTTTTT.